This is a list of T cell receptor beta chains from one sample in a study of T cell responses to AZD1222 COVID-19 vaccine. Generated by immunoSEQ multiplex PCR, the TCRdb table keeps only in-frame clones and is missing some. The sample carries tens of thousands of clones, approximately 86% recorded once. The sequencing used peripheral blood, collected on day 0 of AZD1222 vaccination. These receptor sequences come from an adult in good health. Both conserved end residues are part of each CDR3. The D gene is left open where the match is weak. For some rows the clone size is stated as once, few or many, or as a class when expanded; others skip it.

TRBJ1-5,-,-,TRBV12-3/TRBV12-4,TGTGCCAGCAGGCAGGAAATGTCCCAGCCCCAGCATTTT,CASRQEMSQPQHF
TRBJ2-2,-,-,TRBV12-3/TRBV12-4,TGTGCCAGCAGTTTGGTGACCGGGGAGCTGTTTTTT,CASSLVTGELFF
TRBJ2-2,-,-,TRBV7-9,TGTGCCAGCAGTATAATATGGGACTCCACGACGGGGGAGCTGTTTTTT,CASSIIWDSTTGELFF
TRBJ1-2,-,-,TRBV3-1/TRBV3-2,TGTGCCAGCAGTTGGTTGGGACAAATCTCTCGGGGCTACACCTTC,CASSWLGQISRGYTF
TRBJ2-7,TRBD2,-,TRBV6-1,TGTGCCAGCAGTGAAATTGGCGGGGGGGCCCGTTCGTGGGAGCAGTACTTC,CASSEIGGGARSWEQYF
TRBJ2-3,-,-,TRBV15,TGTGCCACCAGCAGAGATTCGGGGACGATGCTGGCGCAGTATTTT,CATSRDSGTMLAQYF
TRBJ2-7,TRBD2,once,TRBV29-1,TGCAGCGCCACACTAGCGGGAGGCTACGAGCAGTACTTC,CSATLAGGYEQYF
TRBJ2-3,-,-,TRBV11-2,TGTGCCAGCAGCCACATCACAGATACGCAGTATTTT,CASSHITDTQYF
TRBJ2-3,-,-,TRBV5-6,TGTGCCAGCAGCTTGTTCCAGACAGATACGCAGTATTTT,CASSLFQTDTQYF
TRBJ2-7,TRBD2,-,TRBV15,TGTGCCACCAGCAGAGATCGGACTAGCTACGAGCAGTACTTC,CATSRDRTSYEQYF
TRBJ2-1,TRBD2,-,TRBV7-6,TGTGCCAGCAGCTTAGTGGGCGGGGGGGCGGTGAATGAGCAGTTCTTC,CASSLVGGGAVNEQFF
TRBJ2-7,TRBD1,-,TRBV7-9,TGTGCCAGCAGCTTCTCCGGATGGGACAGGGCGCCCGAGCAGTACTTC,CASSFSGWDRAPEQYF
TRBJ1-1,-,few,TRBV19,TGTGCCAGGATGGGGACCCTCTGGGCGAACACTGAAGCTTTCTTT,CARMGTLWANTEAFF
TRBJ2-3,-,-,TRBV12-3/TRBV12-4,TGTGCCACCGGTGGGGGGCCAGATACGCAGTATTTT,CATGGGPDTQYF
TRBJ2-7,-,-,TRBV28,TGTGCCAGCAGCCCTAGACAGGCCAAACCTTACTTC,CASSPRQAKPYF
TRBJ2-6,-,-,TRBV5-5,TGTGCCAGCAGCCAAGGATGGTCTGGGGCCAACGTCCTGACTTTC,CASSQGWSGANVLTF
TRBJ2-1,-,-,TRBV7-3,TGTGCCAGCAGCTGGGCAGGAACCGCCTACAATGAGCAGTTCTTC,CASSWAGTAYNEQFF
TRBJ2-2,-,few,TRBV19,TGTGCCAGTAGTGGGGTAGACTATGCGAACACCGGGGAGCTGTTTTTT,CASSGVDYANTGELFF
TRBJ2-1,-,-,TRBV30,TGTGCCTGGAGATCATTCCGGGAGCAGTTCTTC,CAWRSFREQFF
TRBJ2-7,-,-,TRBV21-1,TGTGCCAGCAGCAAGGGCGTCGAGCAGTACTTC,CASSKGVEQYF
TRBJ2-2,-,-,TRBV3-1/TRBV3-2,TGTGCCAGCAGCCAAGACGGGACCTCTAAAAACACCGGGGAGCTGTTTTTT,CASSQDGTSKNTGELFF
TRBJ2-3,-,-,TRBV12-3/TRBV12-4,TGTGCCAGCAGAGCCGGGAGAACAGATACGCAGTATTTT,CASRAGRTDTQYF
TRBJ2-2,-,-,TRBV28,TGTGCCAGCAGTTTGATACGGAGGGGTATCGGGGAGCTGTTTTTT,CASSLIRRGIGELFF
TRBJ1-1,-,-,TRBV28,TGTGCCAGCAGTCAAGGGACAACGAACACTGAAGCTTTCTTT,CASSQGTTNTEAFF
TRBJ1-3,TRBD1,-,TRBV13,TGTGCCAGCAGCAAATGGACAGGGCTAGCTGGAAACACCATATATTTT,CASSKWTGLAGNTIYF
TRBJ2-2,-,-,TRBV5-1,TGCGCCAGCAGCCCTTCGACAGGGAGGGTGGCCGGGGAGCTGTTTTTT,CASSPSTGRVAGELFF
TRBJ2-7,-,once,TRBV6-4,TGTGCCAGCAGTCACTGGGGGTTCCCCTACGAGCAGTACTTC,CASSHWGFPYEQYF
TRBJ2-7,TRBD1,-,TRBV5-8,TGTGCCAGCAGCTTGGAAGGGGGCCAAACCTCATACGAGCAGTACTTC,CASSLEGGQTSYEQYF
TRBJ2-7,-,-,TRBV27,TGTGCCAGCAGTCTCCTCGCGGATAGTCCCTACGAGCAGTACTTC,CASSLLADSPYEQYF
TRBJ1-2,-,-,TRBV4-1,TGCGCCAGCAGCCAAGGGGGAACTGGCTACACCTTC,CASSQGGTGYTF
TRBJ2-3,TRBD2,once,TRBV7-6,TGTGCCAGCAGCCCTCGGACTAGCGGGGGAGCAGATACGCAGTATTTT,CASSPRTSGGADTQYF
TRBJ2-3,-,-,TRBV7-3,TGTGCCAGCAGTCCCACAGGAGCGACAGATACGCAGTATTTT,CASSPTGATDTQYF
TRBJ2-1,-,once,TRBV28,TGTGCCAGCAGTTTGGTAGATGCTGAGCAGTTCTTC,CASSLVDAEQFF
TRBJ2-7,TRBD2,-,TRBV18,TGTGCCAGCTCACCACTGCGCGGGGGGGCCTACGAGCAGTACTTC,CASSPLRGGAYEQYF
TRBJ1-3,-,-,TRBV6-4,TGTGCCAGCAGGCGTGGAAGCTCTGGAAACACCATATATTTT,CASRRGSSGNTIYF
TRBJ2-6,-,-,TRBV28,TGTGCCAGCAGTTTCGGAGCACACGGGGCCAACGTCCTGACTTTC,CASSFGAHGANVLTF
TRBJ2-3,-,-,TRBV27,TGTGCCAGCAGTTTAACCCGCGGCGATACGCAGTATTTT,CASSLTRGDTQYF
TRBJ2-3,-,-,TRBV7-3,TGTGCCAGCAGCTCTACCGGGCTAGGGGGGGTAGATACGCAGTATTTT,CASSSTGLGGVDTQYF
TRBJ2-5,-,-,TRBV20-1,TGCAGTGCAGTCCAAGAGACCCAGTACTTC,CSAVQETQYF
TRBJ2-1,-,-,TRBV11-2,TGTGCCAGCAGCTTACTCCCCGGGGTCATCTCCTACAATGAGCAGTTCTTC,CASSLLPGVISYNEQFF
TRBJ2-5,-,once,TRBV7-9,TGTGCCAGCAGCCGACCTCTTGAGACCCAGTACTTC,CASSRPLETQYF
TRBJ2-2,-,-,TRBV19,TGTGCCAGTAGTATCCAGGGTTACACCGGGGAGCTGTTTTTT,CASSIQGYTGELFF
TRBJ1-5,-,once,TRBV2,TGTGCCAGCAGCACGACGGACAGTTTTGGGCAGCCCCAGCATTTT,CASSTTDSFGQPQHF
TRBJ1-4,-,few,TRBV6-2/TRBV6-3,TGTGCCAGCAGTTACTCGATTGGGGGCGATGAAAAACTGTTTTTT,CASSYSIGGDEKLFF
TRBJ2-3,-,-,TRBV24-1,TGTGCCACCAGTGGGACTACAGGGGCAGATACGCAGTATTTT,CATSGTTGADTQYF
TRBJ1-1,-,once,TRBV27,TGTGCCAGCAGTATGAACCGGTGGACTGAAGCTTTCTTT,CASSMNRWTEAFF
TRBJ1-5,-,-,TRBV28,TGTGCCAGCAGCGGGCGGCTTAGCAATCAGCCCCAGCATTTT,CASSGRLSNQPQHF
TRBJ1-5,TRBD1,-,TRBV2,TGTGCCAGCAGTGGCACAGGGGGGCATCAGCCCCAGCATTTT,CASSGTGGHQPQHF
TRBJ2-1,-,-,TRBV7-8,TGTGCCAGCAGCTTAATTCGAGGAAGTAATGAGCAGTTCTTC,CASSLIRGSNEQFF
TRBJ2-1,-,-,TRBV5-1,TGCGCCAGCAGCTTTCTCTCGGACAATGAGCAGTTCTTC,CASSFLSDNEQFF